The next 26 T cell receptor beta chains were all read from a single sample in a study of blood T cell repertoires in COVID-19. Assay used: immunoSEQ multiplex PCR; TCRdb lists only in-frame clones, some missing. The sample has more than 95,000 clones, about 82% seen once. Input material: peripheral blood. These receptors originate from a woman aged 60-75 years in a cohort sampled during active or convalescent COVID-19.

The rearrangement joins TRBV28 to TRBJ1-1; D uncertain. From germline, CDR1 is MDHEN and CDR2 SYDVKM. With 7 bases removed from V and 4 bases from J, the gap between germline ends came to 16 bases. The CDR3 is made up of 14 amino acids. CDR3 bases: TGTGCCAGCAAGCGGCCGCAAGAGATCACTGAAGCTTTCTTT. This encodes CASKRPQEITEAFF.

The chain couples TRBV7-6 to TRBJ2-1, with 7 bases identical to TRBD2. The V gene's germline CDR1 is SGHVS and CDR2 FNYEAQ. J gave up 1 base and V 5 bases, and 5 bases lay outside the gene matches. This CDR3 contains 15 residues. CDR3 region: CASSPTSASYNEQFF. The CDR3 nucleotides read TGTGCCAGCAGCCCTACTAGCGCTTCCTACAATGAGCAGTTCTTC. Combining the CDR3 with reference TRBV7-6 and TRBJ2-1 gives the whole variable domain GAGVSQSPRYKVTKRGQDVALRCDPISGHVSLYWYRQALGQGPEFLTYFNYEAQQDKSGLPNDRFSAERPEGSISTLTIQRTEQRDSAMYRCASSPTSASYNEQFFGPGTRLTVL.

The gene calls are TRBV18 and TRBJ1-1; a weak D match, TRBD1 (5 bases). CDR3 size: 17 residues. V dropped 4 bases and J dropped 2 bases, with 20 bases sitting between them. Germline-derived CDR1 and CDR2 are KGHSH and LQKENI. CDR3 in DNA: TGTGCCAGCTCACTAAACCTCTTGGGAGGGGCCAACACTGAAGCTTTCTTT. Residues: CASSLNLLGGANTEAFF.

This chain uses TRBV19 with TRBJ2-7; D uncertain. Germline CDR1 LNHDA, CDR2 SQIVND (reference sequence). This CDR3 spans 13 amino acids. V was trimmed by 5 bases and J by 1 base, leaving 9 bases between them. CDR3 in amino acids: CASSHGVSYEQYF. CDR3 nucleotides: TGTGCCAGTAGTCACGGAGTTTCCTACGAGCAGTACTTC.

The gene calls are TRBV27 and TRBJ2-7, with TRBD1 matching 8 bases. The CDR3 has 14 residues. Losses at the gene ends were 9 bases for V and 9 bases for J; bases not matched to a gene: 16. CDR1 is MNHEY and CDR2 is SMNVEV in the germline V gene (reference sequence). This CDR3 reads CASASFGQGSGQYF. The CDR3 DNA reads TGTGCCAGTGCCAGCTTCGGACAGGGTTCGGGGCAGTACTTC.

This clone was observed a handful of times. The chain carries TRBV11-1 and TRBJ1-4; a weak D match, TRBD1 (5 bases). The CDR3 loop spans 15 amino acids. Trimming stripped 0 bases from V and 5 bases from J, with 10 bases between. The V gene's germline CDR1 is SGHAT and CDR2 FQDESV (reference sequence). In DNA, the CDR3 is TGTGCCAGCAGCTTAGCCGGCGGGGGAAATGAAAAACTGTTTTTT. Its protein product is CASSLAGGGNEKLFF.

V is TRBV3-1 (or the pseudogene TRBV3-2) and J is TRBJ1-4; a possible D gene is TRBD1 (5 bases). Germline assignment: CDR1 LGHDT and CDR2 YNNKEL (reference sequence). Trimming took 0 bases from V and 5 from J, leaving 13 bases between them. The CDR3 is 16 residues long. The CDR3 protein is CASSQDRGVSNEKLFF. In nucleotides, the CDR3 is TGTGCCAGCAGCCAAGATCGGGGGGTTTCCAATGAAAAACTGTTTTTT.

This rearrangement joins TRBV5-8 to TRBJ1-1, with a tentative D call TRBD1 (5 bases). The V end lost 1 base, the J end lost 0 bases, and 19 bases lay between the germline ends. The germline CDR1 and CDR2 sequences are SGHTS and YDEGEE. The CDR3 is 18 residues long. The CDR3 nucleotides read TGTGCCAGCAGCTTGCCCTTCCCGACAGTAACTATGAACACTGAAGCTTTCTTT. Protein sequence: CASSLPFPTVTMNTEAFF.

The chain joins TRBV27 to TRBJ2-1; 8 positions match TRBD2. Germline V gene lookup returns CDR1 MNHEY and CDR2 SMNVEV (reference sequence). CDR3 size: 16 residues. The junction had 10 bases not matched to a gene; V was cut back by 5 bases and J by 4 bases. The CDR3 reads CASSLLGSGDYNEQFF. The CDR3 DNA follows: TGTGCCAGCAGTCTCCTGGGTAGCGGGGATTACAATGAGCAGTTCTTC.

The CDR3 here is CASSQEWGLEAFF. CDR3 DNA sequence: TGCGCCAGCAGCCAAGAATGGGGACTGGAAGCTTTCTTT. The chain recombines TRBV4-1 with TRBJ1-1; possible D gene TRBD1, 5 bases. The germline CDR1 and CDR2 sequences are MGHRA and YSYEKL. With 0 bases removed from V and 8 bases from J, the gap between germline ends came to 10 bases. The CDR3 extends over 13 amino acids.

The chain has TRBV9 and TRBJ1-1; D possibly corresponds to TRBD1 (6 bases). The CDR3 consists of 16 residues. The V gene lost 0 bases and the J gene lost 1 base, with 13 bases spanning the gap. CDR1 and CDR2 (germline): SGDLS, YYNGEE. The CDR3 coding sequence is TGTGCCAGCAGCGTAGAGCAGGGGCGGAGGAACACTGAAGCTTTCTTT. Translated, it gives CASSVEQGRRNTEAFF.

This sequence joins TRBV6-6 and TRBJ2-1; D unclear. CDR3 length equals 13 residues. Looked up from germline, CDR1 is MNHNY and CDR2 is SVGAGI (reference sequence). Trimming removed 4 bases from V and 8 bases from J, with 12 bases in between. CDR3 region: CASSSPLFHEQFF. CDR3 nucleotides: TGTGCCAGCAGTTCCCCCTTATTCCATGAGCAGTTCTTC.

This chain uses TRBV28 with TRBJ2-7, with D tentatively TRBD2 (6 bases). This CDR3 is built from 13 residues. Germline V gene data show CDR1 as MDHEN and CDR2 as SYDVKM. V was clipped by 7 bases and J by 5 bases, with 15 bases between them. CDR3 nucleotides: TGTGCCAGCATACGGAGGGGATATGACGAGCAGTACTTC. Amino acid sequence: CASIRRGYDEQYF.

Regarding this clone: This sample includes further DNA sequences coding for the same CDR3. The J gene is TRBJ1-3, the V gene TRBV5-1, with D possibly matching TRBD1 (5 bases). V lost 0 bases to trimming and J lost 0 bases, with 10 bases between them. Germline CDR1 and CDR2: SGHRS and YFSETQ. The CDR3 is 16 residues long. The CDR3 here is CASSLAGINSGNTIYF. The CDR3 DNA reads TGCGCCAGCAGCTTGGCAGGGATCAACTCTGGAAACACCATATATTTT.

This chain joins TRBV30 and TRBJ1-4; D is perhaps TRBD1 (5 bases). Trimming shortened V by 1 base and J by 8 bases, and 17 bases separated the two germline ends. Per the germline V gene, CDR1 is GTSNPN and CDR2 is SVGIG (reference sequence). The CDR3 length is 15 residues. CDR3 bases: TGTGCCTGGAGTGAGGGGAGGACTGGAGGCGAAAAACTGTTTTTT. Amino acids: CAWSEGRTGGEKLFF.

The sample holds one count of this clone. The genes are TRBV30 and TRBJ1-3, with 9 bases matching TRBD1. J was trimmed by 4 bases and V by 5 bases; bases with no gene match: 9. The CDR3 is 15 amino acids. Germline V lookup: CDR1 GTSNPN, CDR2 SVGIG (reference sequence). CDR3 protein: CAWGLPQGAGNTIYF. CDR3 coding DNA: TGTGCCTGGGGGCTCCCACAGGGGGCGGGAAACACCATATATTTT.

This chain links TRBV2 with TRBJ1-4; the D gene is possibly TRBD1 (5 bases). This CDR3 is 14 amino acids long. Trimming removed 9 bases at V and 3 bases at J, with 14 bases between. The V gene's germline CDR1 is SNHLY and CDR2 FYNNEI. The CDR3 reads CARSGRTPNEKLFF. The CDR3 coding sequence is TGTGCCAGGTCGGGCAGGACACCTAATGAAAAACTGTTTTTT.

This clone is a singleton in its sample. J is TRBJ2-5 and V is TRBV18; TRBD2 matches 14 bases. This CDR3 comprises 17 residues. Trimming at V came to 8 bases and at J to 5 bases, leaving 13 bases not matched to a gene. Germline loops: CDR1 KGHSH, CDR2 LQKENI. DNA of the CDR3: TGTGCCAGCGCCCTTGGGACTAGCGGGGGCCCCCAGGAGACCCAGTACTTC. It codes for CASALGTSGGPQETQYF.

The CDR3 region has the DNA TGTGCCAGCAGCGCCTTTGGGGGAGGGACCGGGGAGCTGTTTTTT. Its translation: CASSAFGGGTGELFF. This chain joins TRBV9 and TRBJ2-2; 7 nucleotides agree with TRBD2. This CDR3 is 15 amino acids long. After removal of 3 bases from V and 5 bases from J, the junction contained 7 bases not matched to a gene. Germline CDR1 is SGDLS and CDR2 is YYNGEE.

CDR3 bases: TGTGCCAGTACCGACCGACAGCCCAATCAGCCCCAGCATTTT. Translation: CASTDRQPNQPQHF. The J gene is TRBJ1-5, the V gene TRBV19; a weak D match, TRBD1 (5 bases). This CDR3 region has 14 residues. Germline-derived CDR1 and CDR2 are LNHDA and SQIVND (reference sequence). V was trimmed by 7 bases and J by 3 bases, leaving 13 bases between them.

The chain has TRBV27 and TRBJ1-2; possible D gene TRBD1, 6 bases. The CDR3 spans 14 residues. Germline CDR1 is MNHEY and CDR2 is SMNVEV (reference sequence). Trimming took off 6 bases at V and 8 bases at J, with 19 bases between the two ends. The CDR3 region is CASRSGDSRRGYTF. CDR3 nucleotides: TGTGCCAGCAGGTCAGGGGATAGCCGGAGGGGCTACACCTTC.

This chain links TRBV29-1 with TRBJ2-5; TRBD1 matches 9 bases. V was pared by 5 bases and J by 1 base, with 5 bases of the junction left unmatched. CDR3 length: 14 residues. Germline V gene data show CDR1 as SQVTM and CDR2 as ANQGSEA. The CDR3 spells CSVRDRAPQETQYF. For the CDR3, the DNA is TGCAGCGTTCGGGACAGGGCCCCCCAAGAGACCCAGTACTTC.

The V and J genes are TRBV19 and TRBJ2-7; 9 bases map to TRBD1. V was clipped by 6 bases and J by 7 bases; unmatched bases: 7. CDR3 length: 13 amino acids. Germline V gene data show CDR1 as LNHDA and CDR2 as SQIVND (reference sequence). The CDR3 sequence: CASSRDRVLEQYF. In DNA, the CDR3 is TGTGCCAGTAGCCGGGACAGGGTGTTGGAGCAGTACTTC.

For the CDR3, the DNA is TGTGCCAGCTCACCAGCACTAGCGGGAGGAAACAATGAGCAGTTCTTC. It is translated as CASSPALAGGNNEQFF. The gene calls are TRBV18 and TRBJ2-1, with 12 bases matching TRBD2. Germline trimming cut 2 bases from V and 5 bases from J; bases unmatched to any gene: 4. Germline CDR1 reads KGHSH; CDR2 reads LQKENI. The CDR3 has 16 residues.

This sequence joins TRBV28 and TRBJ1-1; 7 nucleotides align to TRBD1. Germline V gene data show CDR1 as MDHEN and CDR2 as SYDVKM. This CDR3 is built from 14 residues. The junction had 8 bases not matched to a gene; V was cut back by 6 bases and J by 4 bases. The CDR3 sequence: CASSLQGLGTEAFF. CDR3 sequence (DNA): TGTGCCAGCAGCTTACAGGGGTTGGGCACTGAAGCTTTCTTT. Filled out from reference TRBV28 and TRBJ1-1, the complete variable domain reads DVKVTQSSRYLVKRTGEKVFLECVQDMDHENMFWYRQDPGLGLRLIYFSYDVKMKEKGDIPEGYSVSREKKERFSLILESASTNQTSMYLCASSLQGLGTEAFFGQGTRLTVV.

The V call is TRBV7-3, the J call TRBJ2-2; D may be TRBD1 (5 bases). The germline V and J ends were trimmed by 1 base and 1 base, with 10 bases remaining between them. The CDR3 is 16 amino acids. Germline loops: CDR1 SGHTA, CDR2 FQGTGA. The CDR3 sequence is CASSLSARVNTGELFF. In DNA, the CDR3 is TGTGCCAGCAGCTTAAGTGCCAGGGTGAACACCGGGGAGCTGTTTTTT.